A selection of T cell receptor beta chains follows, all from one sample in a study of early T cells in non-severe SARS-CoV-2 infection. TCRdb passed the 5' RACE reads through MiXCR, listing each CDR3 protein once. Among about 33,000 distinct CDR3 sequences listed, 5% to 6% were seen once. Sequencing was performed on whole blood. The receptors were gathered from an adult who was a healthcare worker with PCR-confirmed SARS-CoV-2 infection or an uninfected control (not recorded which). Both conserved end residues are part of each CDR3. D genes are given only for firm matches. Clone size is not always given. Where it is, it says once, few, many or a class for expanded clones.

D | length | J | size | V | CDR3 | DNA
- | 14 | TRBJ2-2 | - | TRBV20-1 | CSARDRGQTGELFF | TGCAGTGCTAGAGATCGTGGCCAAACCGGGGAGCTGTTTTTT
TRBD2 | 15 | TRBJ2-1 | many | TRBV20-1 | CSAKRTSGGWDEQFF | TGCAGTGCTAAACGGACTAGCGGGGGTTGGGATGAGCAGTTCTTC
- | 14 | TRBJ2-1 | many | TRBV28 | CASSPRGSYNEQFF | TGTGCCAGCAGCCCCCGCGGCTCCTACAATGAGCAGTTCTTC
- | 15 | TRBJ2-1 | many | TRBV7-9 | CASSLGDWDSNEQFF | TGTGCCAGCAGCTTAGGGGACTGGGACAGCAATGAGCAGTTCTTC
- | 15 | TRBJ1-4 | - | TRBV19 | CASSIFRATNEKLFF | TGTGCCAGTAGTATTTTCAGAGCAACTAATGAAAAACTGTTTTTT
- | 10 | TRBJ2-7 | few | TRBV21-1 | CASSLYEQYF | TGTGCCAGCAGCTTATACGAGCAGTACTTC
- | 16 | TRBJ1-2 | many | TRBV6-5 | CASSGYFDGGRYGYTF | TGTGCCAGCAGTGGGTACTTTGATGGGGGACGGTATGGCTACACCTTC
- | 12 | TRBJ1-2 | few | TRBV5-5 | CASMSSNYGYTF | TGTGCCAGCATGAGTTCAAACTATGGCTACACCTTC
- | 13 | TRBJ2-5 | many | TRBV11-2 | CATRGFPEETQYF | TGTGCCACCAGAGGGTTCCCAGAAGAGACCCAGTACTTC
TRBD1 | 14 | TRBJ2-5 | - | TRBV11-2 | CASSLQGASETQYF | TGTGCCAGCAGCTTACAGGGGGCAAGCGAGACCCAGTACTTC
- | 12 | TRBJ1-5 | many | TRBV7-2 | CASSLGGQPQHF | TGTGCCAGCAGCTTAGGAGGCCAGCCCCAGCATTTT
- | 14 | TRBJ2-3 | many | TRBV15 | CATSREERTDTQYF | TGTGCCACCAGCAGAGAAGAACGGACAGATACGCAGTATTTT
- | 14 | TRBJ1-2 | many | TRBV19 | CASSIDPRAQGYTF | TGTGCCAGTAGTATAGACCCCAGGGCGCAAGGCTACACCTTC
- | 18 | TRBJ2-4 | many | TRBV3-1 | CASSQAPPGGGQKNIQYF | TGTGCCAGCAGCCAAGCACCCCCGGGTGGTGGACAGAAAAACATTCAGTACTTC
TRBD1 | 13 | TRBJ1-1 | many | TRBV28 | CAITGGVNTEAFF | TGTGCCATCACAGGGGGAGTGAACACTGAAGCTTTCTTT
TRBD1 | 14 | TRBJ1-2 | many | TRBV5-5 | CASSSTGEVYGYTF | TGTGCCAGCAGCTCAACAGGGGAGGTCTATGGCTACACCTTC
- | 13 | TRBJ1-1 | few | TRBV3-1 | CASSPTGSTEAFF | TGTGCCAGCAGCCCTACAGGGAGCACTGAAGCTTTCTTT
- | 15 | TRBJ2-1 | - | TRBV7-3 | CASSPRLTDSNEQFF | TGTGCCAGCAGCCCCAGACTCACCGATTCCAATGAGCAGTTCTTC
- | 15 | TRBJ1-1 | many | TRBV2 | CASSENVQTNTEAFF | TGTGCCAGCAGTGAAAATGTACAGACTAACACTGAAGCTTTCTTT
- | 14 | TRBJ2-2 | many | TRBV6-4 | CASSPQGNTGELFF | TGTGCCAGCAGCCCGCAGGGAAACACCGGGGAGCTGTTTTTT
- | 16 | TRBJ2-1 | many | TRBV19 | CASSIDAGSSYNEQFF | TGTGCCAGTAGTATAGATGCCGGGAGCTCCTACAATGAGCAGTTCTTC
- | 13 | TRBJ1-2 | medium-sized | TRBV20-1 | CSASAITHYGYTF | TGCAGTGCTTCGGCCATAACCCACTATGGCTACACCTTC
- | 15 | TRBJ1-1 | many | TRBV5-8 | CASSHGRGLRAEAFF | TGTGCCAGCAGCCACGGACGGGGTCTGAGGGCTGAAGCTTTCTTT
TRBD1 | 14 | TRBJ2-7 | few | TRBV28 | CASSLPGQVNEQYF | TGTGCCAGCAGTTTACCGGGACAGGTTAACGAGCAGTACTTC
TRBD2 | 14 | TRBJ2-1 | - | TRBV20-1 | CSARRGGANNEQFF | TGCAGTGCTAGACGCGGGGGGGCTAACAATGAGCAGTTCTTC
- | 14 | TRBJ2-2 | many | TRBV20-1 | CSASPVGYTGELFF | TGCAGTGCTAGCCCCGTGGGCTACACCGGGGAGCTGTTTTTT
- | 17 | TRBJ2-1 | many | TRBV29-1 | CSVGGSGSTEIYNEQFF | TGCAGCGTTGGAGGTAGCGGTTCTACCGAAATCTACAATGAGCAGTTCTTC
- | 14 | TRBJ2-7 | many | TRBV14 | CASSRVERASEQYF | TGTGCCAGCAGCCGGGTCGAGCGGGCAAGCGAGCAGTACTTC
- | 14 | TRBJ2-4 | many | TRBV28 | CASSLQGLKNIQYF | TGTGCCAGCAGTCTACAGGGCCTCAAAAACATTCAGTACTTC
- | 14 | TRBJ1-1 | many | TRBV7-9 | CASSLGRANTEAFF | TGTGCCAGCAGCTTAGGCAGAGCGAACACTGAAGCTTTCTTT
TRBD1 | 16 | TRBJ2-1 | many | TRBV6-5 | CASGHRTGFMDNEQFF | TGTGCCAGCGGACACCGGACAGGGTTTATGGACAATGAGCAGTTCTTC
TRBD1 | 15 | TRBJ2-4 | many | TRBV7-2 | CASSLDRGPKNIQYF | TGTGCCAGCAGCTTAGATAGGGGGCCCAAAAACATTCAGTACTTC
TRBD1 | 14 | TRBJ1-2 | many | TRBV19 | CASSIPGTGGGYTF | TGTGCCAGTAGTATCCCCGGGACAGGGGGTGGCTACACCTTC